This TCR beta chain was found in a study of blood T cell repertoires in COVID-19. Overall study context: Sources were T cells, B-cell-depleted T cells, or PBMCs; the material itself was cDNA or gDNA.

J gave up 6 bases and V 6 bases, and 4 bases lay outside the gene matches. Germline loops: CDR1 LGHDT, CDR2 YNNKEL (reference sequence). The CDR3 contains 13 residues. Generated by immunoSEQ multiplex PCR, the TCRdb table keeps only in-frame clones and is missing some. The data show approximately 86,000 clones, 80% to 90% seen once. The TCR was taken from a man aged 50-59 years with acute or convalescent COVID-19. Sequenced sample: peripheral blood. The chain links TRBV3-1 (or the pseudogene TRBV3-2) to TRBJ1-1, with 10 bases fitting TRBD1. The CDR3 loop is CASRGTGDPEAFF. As DNA, the CDR3 is TGTGCCAGCAGAGGGACAGGGGACCCTGAAGCTTTCTTT.